The rows below give T cell receptor beta chains drawn from one sample of a study of T cell changes during pregnancy in multiple sclerosis. Some clones are missing from TCRdb's copy, which holds only in-frame ones; the method was immunoSEQ multiplex PCR. The sample contains about 77,000 clones, 70% to 90% of which appear only once. Sequenced here: peripheral blood, sampled before pregnancy. All receptors derive from a female donor with multiple sclerosis, enrolled in a pregnancy study. Each CDR3 is given with its conserved first and last residue. Each record gives: D gene, clone size, J gene, V gene, CDR3 DNA, CDR3 protein. A D gene is named only where the DNA matches it firmly. Some rows mark clone size as missing; the rest say once, few, many or name a class of expanded clone.

. . TRBJ1-1 TRBV7-9 TGTGCCAGCAGCTTCGTTAAGCCCGGGGACACTGAAGCTTTCTTT CASSFVKPGDTEAFF
TRBD2 once TRBJ2-3 TRBV7-3 TGTGCCAGCAGCCTCCGCGGGGGAGGCACAGATACGCAGTATTTT CASSLRGGGTDTQYF
. . TRBJ1-5 TRBV19 TGTGCCAGTAGTATAGGAGGAGGGCAGGCCCAGCATTTT CASSIGGGQAQHF
TRBD1 . TRBJ1-6 TRBV28 TGTGCCAGCAGTTTTAGAGGGGGCGCTTATAATTCACCCCTCCACTTT CASSFRGGAYNSPLHF
TRBD1 . TRBJ1-2 TRBV7-3 TGTGCCAGCAGCTTAACGCCGCACAGGGGGCGCCTTGATGGCTACACCTTC CASSLTPHRGRLDGYTF
. . TRBJ1-6 TRBV14 TGTGCCAGCAGCCGCGACCGGGGGAATCATAATTCACCCCTCCACTTT CASSRDRGNHNSPLHF
TRBD1 . TRBJ1-2 TRBV6-5 TGTGCCAGTCAGGGGGGAAGTAGCTATGGCTACACCTTC CASQGGSSYGYTF
. few TRBJ2-1 TRBV5-1 TGCGCCAGCAGCTTTTCAACTTGGGGGCAAAGTGAGCAGTTCTTC CASSFSTWGQSEQFF
. once TRBJ2-7 TRBV19 TGTGCCAGTAGTATAGGGCACGGGAACGAGCAGTACTTC CASSIGHGNEQYF
TRBD1 . TRBJ1-1 TRBV4-3 TGCGCCAGCAGCCAGGACAGGGGGTTAGAAGCTTTCTTT CASSQDRGLEAFF
TRBD1 . TRBJ1-2 TRBV7-9 TGTGCCAGCAGTTCATCCGGGACAGGGGGACACTATGGCTACACCTTC CASSSSGTGGHYGYTF
TRBD2 . TRBJ2-3 TRBV7-6 TGTGCCAGCAGCTTAGAGGGGGGACTAGCGGGTGGCACAGATACGCAGTATTTT CASSLEGGLAGGTDTQYF
TRBD1 . TRBJ1-4 TRBV28 TGTGCCAGCAGTTCCCCGGGACAGCTTAATGAAAAACTGTTTTTT CASSSPGQLNEKLFF
. . TRBJ2-3 TRBV30 TGTGCCTGGAGTGTAGGGGGGGCGACGGCTACGCAGTATTTT CAWSVGGATATQYF
TRBD2 . TRBJ2-5 TRBV6-5 TGTGCCAGCAGTTACTCCGGGACTAGCGGGGGAGAGACCCAGTACTTC CASSYSGTSGGETQYF
TRBD1 . TRBJ1-2 TRBV6-5 TGTGCCAGCAGCCCTCAGGGGGCGGTCTATGGCTACACCTTC CASSPQGAVYGYTF
. once TRBJ2-3 TRBV6-5 TGTGCCAGCAGTTACTCAACGGGGGTCGCAGATACGCAGTATTTT CASSYSTGVADTQYF
. . TRBJ1-4 TRBV2 TGTGCCGCGGGAACAAGACGGTACAATGAAAAACTGTTTTTT CAAGTRRYNEKLFF
TRBD2 . TRBJ2-2 TRBV4-1 TGCGCCAGCAGCCCTTGGACTAGCGGTGTCACCGGGGAGCTGTTTTTT CASSPWTSGVTGELFF
TRBD2 . TRBJ2-1 TRBV19 TGTGCCAGTAGTATTCGGTTAGCGGGGGGTAGTGAGCAGTTCTTC CASSIRLAGGSEQFF
. . TRBJ2-7 TRBV9 TGTGCCAGCAGCGTAGGGGTGTCGGCGGGGGTTCAGGGGGAGCAGTACTTC CASSVGVSAGVQGEQYF
. . TRBJ2-7 TRBV18 TGTGCCAGCTCACCCCCCAGGGGCTTTTGGCAGTACTTC CASSPPRGFWQYF
. . TRBJ2-7 TRBV6-6 TGTGCCAGCAGGTACGGGCCCCAACGCTCCTACGAGCAGTACTTC CASRYGPQRSYEQYF
. . TRBJ2-7 TRBV5-1 TGCGCCAGCAGCTCGGGGACAATTCTTCCCGGCTACGAGCAGTACTTC CASSSGTILPGYEQYF
. . TRBJ1-2 TRBV6-1 TGTGCCACGACTTGGTTGGGTTATGGCTACACCTTC CATTWLGYGYTF
TRBD1 . TRBJ1-5 TRBV5-8 TGTGCCAGCAGCACAGGACCGGGACAGGGCGGTGGTAGCAATCAGCCCCAGCATTTT CASSTGPGQGGGSNQPQHF
. . TRBJ1-2 TRBV5-1 TGCGCCAGCAGCTTTTCCGGACAGCCTAACTATGGCTACACCTTC CASSFSGQPNYGYTF
. . TRBJ1-5 TRBV6-1 TGTGCCAGCAGTGCGGACAGTAGCAATCAGCCCCAGCATTTT CASSADSSNQPQHF
. . TRBJ1-6 TRBV30 TGTGCCTGGTCAGGATCAGGAACCTATAATTCACCCCTCCACTTT CAWSGSGTYNSPLHF
TRBD1 . TRBJ2-1 TRBV28 TGTGCCAGCAGCCTCGCAGGGGGGACAGGGTTAGGGGGTAGATACAATGAGCAGTTCTTC CASSLAGGTGLGGRYNEQFF
TRBD1 . TRBJ1-4 TRBV14 TGTGCCAGCAGCGAAAAGACAGGGGTAAATGAAAAACTGTTTTTT CASSEKTGVNEKLFF
. few TRBJ1-6 TRBV6-1 TGTGCCGGATGTGTCACTACAGGGTTAAGATCACCCCTCCACTTT CAGCVTTGLRSPLHF
TRBD2 once TRBJ2-7 TRBV6-5 TGTGCCAGCAATCGCGGGGGGGGCTACGAGCAGTACTTC CASNRGGGYEQYF